The entry that follows covers one T cell receptor (beta chain) sequence. Its matching antigen is unknown. A junction end diverges from the germline sequence, so it may reflect a read error. The data stem from a study of T cells in Graves' hyperthyroidism and ophthalmopathy. Germline CDR1 LGHDT, CDR2 YNNKEL (reference sequence). The CDR3 totals 13 residues. General study findings and limits: In the blood, most expanded thyroid clonotypes above 0.001 appeared as well. A median around 6.4 months before onset, the model predicted ophthalmopathy.

Authors of the study amplified TCR beta CDR3 regions from RNA transcripts. An initial round of RT-PCR targeting the TCR CDR3 relied on the HTBI primer set. TCRdb re-called the multiplex PCR reads through MiXCR, storing one row per CDR3 protein. Of 530,000 or so distinct CDR3 sequences detected, roughly a quarter appear once; the ten largest clones hold 10% to 12%. This clonotype originated in a woman between 25 and 40 years old with Graves' ophthalmopathy. Sequencing was done on a sample of blood. The chain joins TRBV3-1 to TRBJ2-5; D perhaps matches TRBD2 (5 bases). The CDR3 DNA reads as TGTTCCAGCAGCGGTCCCTTCCAAGAGACCCAGTACTTC. Translating it yields CSSSGPFQETQYF.